This is a list of T cell receptor beta chains from one sample in a study of cytomegalovirus exposure and HLA in healthy donors. Data came from immunoSEQ multiplex PCR; TCRdb stores just in-frame clones and leaves some out. The sample gives 200,000 to 250,000 clones, under 90% of which show up once; around 1.4% is in the top ten. Specimen: PBMCs. Receptors were obtained from a human donor in good health. The CDR3 runs from the conserved cysteine through the conserved F or W. D genes are given only for firm matches. Size tells how often a clone was seen (once, few, many) or the class of an expanded clone, and some rows leave it out.

TRBD1,-,TRBV7-9,CASSLGGTGVFQSNEQFF
-,once,TRBV29-1,CSARPGVQGVGTDTQYF
TRBD1,-,TRBV10-3,CAISASGTGIMNTEAFF
TRBD1,-,TRBV5-5,CASSPLQETGGLNEKLFF
-,-,TRBV7-2,CASSLVGGNQPQHF
TRBD1,-,TRBV19,CASSIGGTGVNQPQHF
-,-,TRBV6-6,CASTPRTSITDTQYF
TRBD2,-,TRBV28,CASSNTGTSLPDTQYF
TRBD2,-,TRBV7-2,CASSLAGTSGVNEQFF
-,-,TRBV19,CATEIGGTDTQYF
-,-,TRBV20-1,CSAPGAGEQYF
-,-,TRBV2,CASSEGGRRNTEAFF
TRBD2,few,TRBV10-1,CASSERLAGGSMDTQYF
-,-,TRBV6-5,CASSYSTILRGGELFF
-,-,TRBV6-1,CASSEAIGRTEAFF
-,-,TRBV9,CASSIQAGSGGYTF
-,-,TRBV18,CASSPQDLELAEAFF
TRBD1,-,TRBV7-9,CASSPTGAYGYTF
-,-,TRBV10-3,CATASVTGELFF
-,-,TRBV6-6,CASTIRGEGYGYTF
TRBD2,-,TRBV7-3,CASSPAGGPQETQYF
-,-,TRBV7-2,CASSFTGDDPYEQYF
-,-,TRBV14,CASSQGDSPYNEQFF
-,-,TRBV19,CASSITVSRNEQFF
-,-,TRBV7-9,CASSLLGSGPTGELFF
-,once,TRBV28,CASREDSYNQPQHF
TRBD1,-,TRBV27,CASSSRLFKSGQGYGYTF
TRBD2,-,TRBV28,CASSVVGTSGPYEQYF
TRBD1,-,TRBV2,CASSRDRDYEQYF
-,-,TRBV7-9,CASSIIPIGGTNTGELFF
-,-,TRBV25-1,CASSESNGKGHRPYEQYF
-,-,TRBV18,CASSPQTPGGPNEKLFF
TRBD2,-,TRBV10-3,CAISGPGGLAPAYEQYF
-,-,TRBV7-2,CASSLVLGKNYGYTF
TRBD1,-,TRBV7-8,CASSYRGRNTEAFF
TRBD2,-,TRBV7-8,CASSLTGLASSYEQYF
TRBD1,-,TRBV2,CASSGAGGKETQYF
-,-,TRBV5-4,CASSLDSGWLYF
TRBD2,-,TRBV5-1,CASSLGGGLYNEQFF
-,-,TRBV11-2,CASSLDPSNLRTDTQYF
-,-,TRBV5-1,CASSLAGSTYEQYF
-,-,TRBV19,CASIRSGMGGYTF
-,-,TRBV9,CASSAGMGAIYYEQYF
-,-,TRBV6-1,CASSPGLGPEQYF
-,once,TRBV19,CASSMLGVGNQPQHF
TRBD2,few,TRBV14,CASSQDLPAGGDEQYF
TRBD1,-,TRBV2,CASRPPGQGSLRYGYTF
TRBD2,once,TRBV4-2,CASSPTSGRDNEQFF
-,-,TRBV7-3,CASSLRTGGHVEQFF
TRBD1,once,TRBV5-1,CASSLTGQGSDEQYF
-,-,TRBV21-1,CASRGQEPMNTEAFF
-,-,TRBV5-4,CASSAQGTHGYTF
-,-,TRBV19,CASSIRSQPYNEQFF
TRBD2,-,TRBV10-3,CATGTSGSSYEQYF
-,-,TRBV6-5,CASSYGTLGVNEQFF
-,-,TRBV6-5,CASSYSRGSTDTQYF
TRBD2,-,TRBV5-4,CASSLAGLAGEEQFF